This T cell receptor beta chain was recorded in a study of T cells in Graves' hyperthyroidism and ophthalmopathy. It was RNA transcripts that yielded the amplified TCR beta CDR3 regions. HTBI primers were the set used in a first-round RT-PCR of the TCR CDR3. TCRdb re-analysed the multiplex PCR reads in MiXCR, keeping a single row per CDR3 protein. The sample lists some 350,000 distinct CDR3 sequences, 20% to 25% seen once, with more than 60% in the top ten. CDR1 ENHRY and CDR2 SYGVKD come from the germline V gene. Deletions cut 5 bases from V and 5 bases from J, with 15 bases between. The CDR3 has 15 residues.

This TCR was sampled from a man aged 45-60 years with Graves' hyperthyroidism. Specimen: blood. This rearrangement joins TRBV10-3 to TRBJ2-2; no clear D gene. The CDR3 is CAISPLVSVTGELFF. The CDR3 DNA reads as TGTGCCATCAGTCCCCTGGTGTCGGTAACCGGGGAGCTGTTTTTT.